The T cell receptor beta chain under discussion was sequenced for a study of immune characterization of retroperitoneal liposarcoma. This clonotype is deemed medium-sized. V was pared by 10 bases and J by 3 bases, with 13 bases between. The CDR3 runs 13 residues. Germline CDR1 reads MNHNS; CDR2 reads SASEGT. One entry per CDR3 protein, called by TCRdb with MiXCR from the PCR reads. The sample records some 3,100 distinct CDR3 sequences, approximately 48% being singletons. The sequenced sample was tumor tissue. This chain uses TRBV6-1 with TRBJ1-5; D ambiguous. The TCR sequence derives from a male donor with retroperitoneal liposarcoma. The CDR3 DNA is TGTGCCACATCCCGAGGCTTCAATCAGCCCCAGCATTTT. This codes for CATSRGFNQPQHF.